These 18 T cell receptor beta chains originate from one sample sequenced in a study of CD8+ T cells in alopecia areata. Extracted from the samples, RNA was reverse transcribed into cDNA to serve as the sequencing template. The protocol was immunoSEQ multiplex PCR, while the TCRdb copy is restricted to in-frame clones and leaves out a portion. The sample yields 110,000 to 150,000 clones, roughly 50% seen once. The input for sequencing was CD4+ T cells sorted from blood, taken at week 0. All receptors derive from a human donor with alopecia areata.

This clone showed up just a few times. V usage is TRBV29-1 and J usage is TRBJ1-2, with D unclear. Trimming shortened V by 4 bases and J by 2 bases, and 8 bases separated the two germline ends. Germline V gene sequence: CDR1 SQVTM, CDR2 ANQGSEA. This CDR3 has 12 residues. CDR3 in DNA: TGCAGCGTTGTATGGCAGAACTATGGCTACACCTTC. Residues: CSVVWQNYGYTF. Looking up the rest from reference TRBV29-1 and TRBJ1-2 gives the full variable domain: SAVISQKPSRDICQRGTSLTIQCQVDSQVTMMFWYRQQPGQSLTLIATANQGSEATYESGFVIDKFPISRPNLTFSTLTVSNMSPEDSSIYLCSVVWQNYGYTFGSGTRLTVV.

The rearrangement links TRBV2 to TRBJ1-2; no definite D call. Germline assignment: CDR1 SNHLY and CDR2 FYNNEI. The CDR3 length is 13 residues. The ends were cut back, 8 bases at V and 0 bases at J, with 10 bases in the middle. CDR3 in amino acids: CASHADSNYGYTF. The CDR3 DNA follows: TGTGCCAGCCACGCCGACTCTAACTATGGCTACACCTTC.

The chain links TRBV4-1 to TRBJ1-6, with 7 nucleotides matching TRBD1. Germline values: CDR1 MGHRA, CDR2 YSYEKL. The CDR3 spans 16 residues. With 5 bases clipped from V and 10 bases from J, the junction kept 14 bases outside the gene matches. The DNA for the CDR3 is TGCGCCAGCAGCTCGGGAACAGGGGACTGGTTATCACCCCTCCACTTT. Translation gives CASSSGTGDWLSPLHF.

The chain joins TRBV30 to TRBJ2-7; TRBD2 matches 12 bases. The CDR3 is 14 amino acids. Germline V lookup: CDR1 GTSNPN, CDR2 SVGIG (reference sequence). Trimming took 4 bases from V and 9 from J; bases not matched to a gene: 10. The CDR3 DNA reads TGTGCCTGGACCCGGACTAGCGGGGCATTTGTGCAGTACTTC. It is translated as CAWTRTSGAFVQYF. The full variable domain, rest sourced from reference TRBV30 and TRBJ2-7, is SQTIHQWPATLVQPVGSPLSLECTVEGTSNPNLYWYRQAAGRGLQLLFYSVGIGQISSEVPQNLSASRPQDRQFILSSKKLLLSDSGFYLCAWTRTSGAFVQYFGPGTRLTVT.

The chain uses TRBV7-9 and TRBJ1-6, with 7 bases aligning to TRBD1. In germline, CDR1 is SEHNR, CDR2 FQNEAQ (reference sequence). After removal of 5 bases from V and 7 bases from J, the junction contained 8 bases not matched to a gene. This CDR3 contains 15 residues. The CDR3 sequence is CASSPWTGVNSPLHF. The CDR3 DNA reads TGTGCCAGCAGCCCATGGACAGGTGTCAATTCACCCCTCCACTTT. Drawing the rest from reference TRBV7-9 and TRBJ1-6, the complete variable domain is DTGVSQNPRHKITKRGQNVTFRCDPISEHNRLYWYRQTLGQGPEFLTYFQNEAQLEKSRLLSDRFSAERPKGSFSTLEIQRTEQGDSAMYLCASSPWTGVNSPLHFGNGTRLTVT.

In its sample, this clone was seen once. V gene TRBV6-5 combines with J gene TRBJ1-4; D call uncertain. Germline CDR1 and CDR2: MNHEY and SVGAGI. The CDR3 extends over 14 amino acids. The V end lost 6 bases, the J end lost 6 bases, and 14 bases lay between the germline ends. Here the CDR3 DNA reads TGTGCCAGCAGGAAGGCCCTCGGGGATGAAAAACTGTTTTTT. Its translation is CASRKALGDEKLFF.

This clone was counted between two and nine times. The chain recombines TRBV29-1 with TRBJ2-1; the D is unclear. CDR1 is SQVTM, CDR2 ANQGSEA, per germline. Trimming pared 5 bases from V and 2 bases from J, leaving 13 bases between. The CDR3 is made up of 14 amino acids. CDR3 sequence reads: CSVLAITPYNEQFF. The DNA of the CDR3 is TGCAGCGTTCTGGCCATCACCCCCTACAATGAGCAGTTCTTC.

V gene TRBV7-9 combines with J gene TRBJ2-1; 13 bases map to TRBD2. CDR3 size: 13 residues. With V trimmed by 5 bases and J by 16 bases, 8 bases remained unmatched. Germline assignment: CDR1 SEHNR and CDR2 FQNEAQ (reference sequence). CDR3 loop: CASSVTSGGAKFF. For the CDR3, the DNA is TGTGCCAGCAGCGTAACTAGCGGGGGGGCCAAATTCTTC.

J is TRBJ2-1 and V is TRBV18; TRBD1 is a possible D gene (6 bases). Trimming took off 2 bases at V and 2 bases at J, with 10 bases between the two ends. CDR3 length: 15 residues. Germline CDR1 reads KGHSH; CDR2 reads LQKENI. CDR3 sequence reads: CASSPGRGPYNEQFF. The CDR3 DNA follows: TGTGCCAGCTCACCAGGCAGGGGCCCCTACAATGAGCAGTTCTTC. The full variable domain, rest sourced from reference TRBV18 and TRBJ2-1, is NAGVMQNPRHLVRRRGQEARLRCSPMKGHSHVYWYRQLPEEGLKFMVYLQKENIIDESGMPKERFSAEFPKEGPSILRIQQVVRGDSAAYFCASSPGRGPYNEQFFGPGTRLTVL.

This chain connects TRBV29-1 to TRBJ1-1, with D perhaps matching TRBD1 (5 bases). CDR1 and CDR2 (germline): SQVTM, ANQGSEA. The CDR3 length is 13 residues. Trimming removed 4 bases from V and 4 bases from J, with 13 bases in between. CDR3 sequence (DNA): TGCAGCGTTGGTCTGGGGAGGGGCACTGAAGCTTTCTTT. As protein: CSVGLGRGTEAFF.

The chain has TRBV7-9 and TRBJ2-2; the D gene is possibly TRBD1 (6 bases). Germline V lookup: CDR1 SEHNR, CDR2 FQNEAQ (reference sequence). Trimming took off 10 bases at V and 0 bases at J, with 9 bases between the two ends. The CDR3 is made up of 13 amino acids. As DNA, the CDR3 is TGTGCCAACGGACAGACGAACACCGGGGAGCTGTTTTTT. Translation gives CANGQTNTGELFF.

The chain uses TRBV5-6 and TRBJ2-7; the D is unclear. CDR3 length: 13 amino acids. Germline loops: CDR1 SGHDT, CDR2 YYEEEE. The ends were cut back, 7 bases at V and 1 base at J, with 12 bases in the middle. In DNA form, the CDR3 reads TGTGCCAGCGGTTCGACACGATCCTACGAGCAGTACTTC. Translation: CASGSTRSYEQYF.

This clone was observed a handful of times. CDR3 sequence reads: CSVEDMKGIGELFF. DNA of the CDR3: TGCAGCGTTGAAGATATGAAAGGGATCGGGGAGCTGTTTTTT. The V call is TRBV29-1, the J call TRBJ2-2, with D unresolved. Germline V gives CDR1 SQVTM, CDR2 ANQGSEA. V lost 0 bases to trimming and J lost 7 bases, with 12 bases between them. The CDR3 spans 14 residues.

This clone was detected only once. The CDR3 reads CASSSTGDEQFF. The DNA of the CDR3 is TGTGCCAGCAGTTCTACAGGGGATGAGCAGTTCTTC. The chain links TRBV28 to TRBJ2-1; 7 nucleotides agree with TRBD1. The ends lost 4 bases at V and 8 bases at J; junction bases unmatched: 2. There are 12 residues in the CDR3. The germline CDR1 and CDR2 sequences are MDHEN and SYDVKM.

This clone was seen once. The chain couples TRBV30 to TRBJ1-5; weak D call: TRBD1 (6 bases). The CDR3 is 13 residues long. Germline CDR1 reads GTSNPN; CDR2 reads SVGIG (reference sequence). The V gene lost 2 bases and the J gene lost 7 bases, with 12 bases spanning the gap. The CDR3 sequence is CAWSRNRDQPQHF. The DNA for the CDR3 is TGTGCCTGGAGTAGGAACAGGGACCAGCCCCAGCATTTT.

The chain joins TRBV2 to TRBJ1-4, with D possibly being TRBD1 (6 bases). The ends were cut back, 5 bases at V and 3 bases at J, with 13 bases in the middle. Germline assignment: CDR1 SNHLY and CDR2 FYNNEI. This CDR3 region has 15 residues. Here the CDR3 DNA reads TGTGCCAGCAGTCTACAGGGTCCAGCTAATGAAAAACTGTTTTTT. It translates to CASSLQGPANEKLFF. Using reference TRBV2 and TRBJ1-4 for the parts outside the CDR3, the full variable domain is EPEVTQTPSHQVTQMGQEVILRCVPISNHLYFYWYRQILGQKVEFLVSFYNNEISEKSEIFDDQFSVERPDGSNFTLKIRSTKLEDSAMYFCASSLQGPANEKLFFGSGTQLSVL.

This sequence joins TRBV5-4 and TRBJ2-3; TRBD1 aligns across 9 bases. J gave up 1 base and V 4 bases, and 7 bases lay outside the gene matches. This CDR3 is built from 16 residues. The germline V gene encodes CDR1 SGHNT and CDR2 YYREEE (reference sequence). The CDR3 loop is CASSLGTGRGTDTQYF. The CDR3 DNA sequence: TGTGCCAGCAGCCTTGGGACAGGGAGGGGCACAGATACGCAGTATTTT.

The rearrangement links TRBV30 to TRBJ2-5; possibly TRBD1 for D (6 bases). Trimming cost V 0 bases and J 2 bases, with 10 bases left between them. This CDR3 spans 14 amino acids. Germline values: CDR1 GTSNPN, CDR2 SVGIG (reference sequence). CDR3 in amino acids: CAWSVHRVQETQYF. As DNA, the CDR3 is TGTGCCTGGAGTGTCCACAGGGTACAAGAGACCCAGTACTTC. Using reference TRBV30 and TRBJ2-5 for the parts outside the CDR3, the full variable domain is SQTIHQWPATLVQPVGSPLSLECTVEGTSNPNLYWYRQAAGRGLQLLFYSVGIGQISSEVPQNLSASRPQDRQFILSSKKLLLSDSGFYLCAWSVHRVQETQYFGPGTRLLVL.